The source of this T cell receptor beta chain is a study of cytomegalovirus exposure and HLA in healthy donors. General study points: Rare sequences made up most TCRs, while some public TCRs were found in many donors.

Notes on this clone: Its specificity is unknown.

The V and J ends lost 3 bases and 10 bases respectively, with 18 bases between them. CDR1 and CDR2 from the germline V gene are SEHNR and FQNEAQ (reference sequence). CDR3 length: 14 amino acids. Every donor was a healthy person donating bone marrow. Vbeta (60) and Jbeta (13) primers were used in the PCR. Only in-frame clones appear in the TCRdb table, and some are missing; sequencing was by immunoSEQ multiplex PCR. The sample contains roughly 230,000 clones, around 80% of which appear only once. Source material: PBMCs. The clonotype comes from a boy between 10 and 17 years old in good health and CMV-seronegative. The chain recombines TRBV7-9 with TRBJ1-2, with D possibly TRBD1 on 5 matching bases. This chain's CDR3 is CASSLTGTQDTYTF. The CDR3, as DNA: TGTGCCAGCAGCTTGACCGGGACTCAAGACACCTACACCTTC.